One and the same sample provided the 25 T cell receptor beta chains below, sequenced in a study of cytomegalovirus exposure and HLA in healthy donors. 13 Jbeta primers and 60 Vbeta primers were used for the PCR. TCRdb's copy holds only in-frame clones and misses some; the assay was immunoSEQ multiplex PCR. Of over 75,000 clones listed, about 79% were seen once; the top ten hold approximately 3.3%. The sequenced sample consisted of PBMCs. The receptors derive from a male donor in good health and CMV-seropositive.

The rearrangement joins TRBV30 to TRBJ2-5; D perhaps matches TRBD1 (6 bases). The V gene's germline CDR1 is GTSNPN and CDR2 SVGIG (reference sequence). Between the trimmed V and J ends, which lost 3 bases and 5 bases, there was a span of 13 bases. The CDR3 length is 13 residues. The DNA for the CDR3 is TGTGCCTGGAGCCAGGGGAGCAGGGAGACCCAGTACTTC. Amino acid sequence: CAWSQGSRETQYF.

This clone appeared a single time. The V gene is TRBV9, the J gene TRBJ2-1; TRBD2 matches 10 bases. CDR3 size: 15 residues. The germline gives CDR1 SGDLS, CDR2 YYNGEE. V lost 4 bases to trimming and J lost 6 bases; unmatched junction nucleotides: 7. CDR3 sequence (DNA): TGTGCCAGCAGCCACGGACTAGCGGAGCCCAATGAGCAGTTCTTC. It specifies CASSHGLAEPNEQFF.

The chain carries TRBV7-6 and TRBJ2-7; D unresolved. Per the germline V gene, CDR1 is SGHVS and CDR2 is FNYEAQ. Trimming cost V 4 bases and J 3 bases, with 10 bases left between them. The CDR3 totals 13 residues. The chain's CDR3 is CASSSYYNYEQYF. The DNA for the CDR3 is TGTGCCAGCAGCTCATATTACAACTACGAGCAGTACTTC.

This chain connects TRBV7-2 to TRBJ1-1; TRBD1 matches at 8 bases. Germline CDR1 reads SGHTA; CDR2 reads FQGNSA. The CDR3 covers 15 residues. The trim removed 0 bases at V and 3 bases at J, leaving 3 bases unmatched. The CDR3 here is CASSLAQDRDTEAFF. The DNA of the CDR3 is TGTGCCAGCAGCTTAGCCCAGGACAGGGACACTGAAGCTTTCTTT.

J is TRBJ1-1 and V is TRBV9; TRBD1 agrees at 8 bases. Unmatched junction bases numbered 9, after V lost 4 bases and J lost 4 bases. Germline V gene sequence: CDR1 SGDLS, CDR2 YYNGEE. The CDR3 is 15 residues long. This CDR3 reads CASSPRTGLGTEAFF. The CDR3 DNA is TGTGCCAGCAGCCCTCGGACAGGGCTGGGCACTGAAGCTTTCTTT.

The chain has TRBV6-1 and TRBJ1-5, with 7 bases that match TRBD1. The CDR3 covers 14 residues. Germline trimming cut 3 bases from V and 7 bases from J; bases unmatched to any gene: 6. Per germline, CDR1 MNHNS and CDR2 SASEGT. The chain's CDR3 is CASSETGSRQPQHF. CDR3 nucleotide sequence: TGTGCCAGCAGTGAGACAGGGTCTCGCCAGCCCCAGCATTTT.

CDR3 sequence: CASSQDVGGETQYF. The CDR3 DNA reads as TGCGCCAGCAGCCAAGATGTTGGCGGAGAGACCCAGTACTTC. This rearrangement joins TRBV4-3 to TRBJ2-5; D is undetermined. V dropped 0 bases and J dropped 4 bases, with 9 bases sitting between them. This CDR3 has 14 residues. CDR1 and CDR2 (germline): LGHNA, YSLEER.

The chain joins TRBV6-1 to TRBJ2-5; the D gene is possibly TRBD2 (5 bases). This CDR3 region has 14 residues. The germline gives CDR1 MNHNS, CDR2 SASEGT. V was shortened by 6 bases and J by 3 bases, with 14 bases between the two germline ends. The CDR3 sequence: CASSLGISKETQYF. CDR3 DNA: TGTGCCAGCAGCCTCGGGATATCGAAAGAGACCCAGTACTTC.

This clone was counted a few times. V and J are TRBV6-5 and TRBJ1-2, with D hard to call. The CDR3 has 16 amino acids. Germline CDR1 is MNHEY and CDR2 is SVGAGI. V was shortened by 2 bases and J by 4 bases, with 17 bases between the two germline ends. CDR3 region: CASSYQVFGGSYGYTF. The CDR3, as DNA: TGTGCCAGCAGTTACCAGGTATTCGGAGGCTCCTATGGCTACACCTTC.

This clone has just a few counts. Sequence at one end of the junction differs from germline and may be a read error. The chain recombines TRBV6-1 with TRBJ1-2; D might be TRBD1 (6 bases). From germline, CDR1 is MNHNS and CDR2 SASEGT. The CDR3 covers 10 residues. The CDR3 sequence is CASSEGTANF. Written as DNA, the CDR3 is TGTGCCAGCAGTGAAGGGACAGCAAACTTC.

This clone was found once. The V and J genes are TRBV2 and TRBJ1-2; 8 nucleotides match TRBD1. With 3 bases clipped from V and 0 bases from J, the junction kept 12 bases outside the gene matches. CDR1 is SNHLY and CDR2 is FYNNEI in the germline V gene. The CDR3 has 18 residues. CDR3 nucleotide sequence: TGTGCCAGCAGTGAGAGGCGTCAGGGGGCCCAAGCTAACTATGGCTACACCTTC. Translating gives CASSERRQGAQANYGYTF.

V is TRBV28 and J is TRBJ1-6; no firm D call. V was trimmed by 6 bases and J by 14 bases, leaving 17 bases between them. This CDR3 comprises 13 residues. In germline, CDR1 is MDHEN, CDR2 SYDVKM. The CDR3 nucleotides read TGTGCCAGCAGCTTCCCGTGGGCTGGGTCCCTCCACTTT. It specifies CASSFPWAGSLHF.

This clone came up once. The J gene is TRBJ2-7, the V gene TRBV7-8, with 9 bases aligning to TRBD2. The junction had 2 bases not matched to a gene; V was cut back by 0 bases and J by 2 bases. Per germline, CDR1 SGHVS and CDR2 FQNEAQ. The CDR3 contains 15 residues. The CDR3 nucleotides read TGTGCCAGCAGCTTAGCGGCTAGCGGGGCCTACGAGCAGTACTTC. Its protein product is CASSLAASGAYEQYF.

The rearrangement joins TRBV6-1 to TRBJ2-7, with 11 bases fitting TRBD1. After removal of 1 base from V and 2 bases from J, the junction contained 1 base not matched to a gene. The CDR3 contains 15 residues. Germline V CDR1 and CDR2: MNHNS, SASEGT. The CDR3 DNA sequence: TGTGCCAGCAGTGAAGGGACAGGGGGCACCTACGAGCAGTACTTC. Translating it yields CASSEGTGGTYEQYF.

The J gene is TRBJ2-3, the V gene TRBV7-9; 7 bases align to TRBD1. Trimming took 3 bases from V and 1 from J; bases not matched to a gene: 1. This CDR3 has 14 residues. Germline V gene data show CDR1 as SEHNR and CDR2 as FQNEAQ (reference sequence). The DNA of the CDR3 is TGTGCCAGCAGCTTTACAGGGGGCACAGATACGCAGTATTTT. Translating it yields CASSFTGGTDTQYF.

The CDR3 sequence: CASSVGDKYEQYF. The CDR3 bases are TGTGCCAGCAGCGTAGGCGACAAATACGAGCAGTACTTC. The chain carries TRBV9 and TRBJ2-7; D unresolved. The ends were cut back, 0 bases at V and 4 bases at J, with 8 bases in the middle. Germline CDR1 reads SGDLS; CDR2 reads YYNGEE. The CDR3 contains 13 residues.

In its sample, this clone was seen once. J is TRBJ2-1 and V is TRBV9, with D possibly TRBD2 on 6 matching bases. The germline V gene encodes CDR1 SGDLS and CDR2 YYNGEE. CDR3 length: 12 amino acids. V was pared by 5 bases and J by 10 bases, with 13 bases between. The DNA of the CDR3 is TGTGCCAGCAGTACCACGGGGGTGGAGCAGTTCTTC. Amino acids: CASSTTGVEQFF. Full variable domain (missing parts from reference TRBV9 and TRBJ2-1): DSGVTQTPKHLITATGQRVTLRCSPRSGDLSVYWYQQSLDQGLQFLIQYYNGEERAKGNILERFSAQQFPDLHSELNLSSLELGDSALYFCASSTTGVEQFFGPGTRLTVL.

The CDR3 nucleotides read TGCGCCAGCACTACTCTCGGGGGCAATGAGCAGTTCTTC. It yields the protein CASTTLGGNEQFF. The chain joins TRBV5-1 to TRBJ2-1, with D possibly being TRBD2 (6 bases). Between the trimmed V and J ends, which lost 6 bases and 6 bases, there was a span of 13 bases. The CDR3 is 13 amino acids. The germline CDR1 and CDR2 sequences are SGHRS and YFSETQ.

The chain uses TRBV7-9 and TRBJ1-2, with 9 bases lining up with TRBD1. There are 12 residues in the CDR3. V lost 5 bases and J lost 11; bases outside the gene matches: 6. CDR1 and CDR2 (germline): SEHNR, FQNEAQ (reference sequence). Here the CDR3 reads CASSTAGTGYTF. The CDR3, as DNA: TGTGCCAGCAGCACCGCCGGGACAGGGTACACCTTC.

The chain recombines TRBV5-4 with TRBJ2-7, with a possible D match to TRBD2 (5 bases). Germline CDR1 reads SGHNT; CDR2 reads YYREEE (reference sequence). V lost 4 bases and J 2 bases, leaving 22 bases between the germline ends. The CDR3 runs to 17 residues. For the CDR3, the DNA is TGTGCCAGCAGCCCCTCAACTCGAGGGCCAAGGACCTACGAGCAGTACTTC. Encoded protein: CASSPSTRGPRTYEQYF.

The rearrangement links TRBV15 to TRBJ2-7; perhaps TRBD1 as D (5 bases). The CDR3 consists of 14 residues. The germline V gene encodes CDR1 LNHNV and CDR2 YYDKDF (reference sequence). The V end was cut by 0 bases, the J end by 5 bases, with 11 bases between. CDR3 DNA: TGTGCCACCAGCAGAGATCGACAGAGGAACGAGCAGTACTTC. Translated, it gives CATSRDRQRNEQYF.

Worth noting for this clone: The same CDR3 also results from other DNA sequences found in this sample. The V gene is TRBV5-1, the J gene TRBJ2-1; D unresolved. The germline V and J ends were trimmed by 0 bases and 0 bases, with 10 bases remaining between them. The CDR3 totals 16 residues. Germline CDR1 and CDR2: SGHRS and YFSETQ. The DNA for the CDR3 is TGCGCCAGCAGCTTGGACGGCGGAAGCTCCTACAATGAGCAGTTCTTC. Its translation: CASSLDGGSSYNEQFF.

V and J are TRBV28 and TRBJ2-3; no definite D call. Trimming left V 4 bases short and J 1 base short, with 12 bases between. This CDR3 comprises 15 residues. Germline V gene sequence: CDR1 MDHEN, CDR2 SYDVKM. CDR3 amino acids: CASSSSSAGTDTQYF. CDR3 DNA: TGTGCCAGCAGTTCATCCTCCGCAGGCACAGATACGCAGTATTTT.

This chain's CDR3 is CASSFNSGANVLTF. In DNA, the CDR3 is TGTGCCAGCAGCTTTAACTCTGGGGCCAACGTCCTGACTTTC. The V gene is TRBV7-2, the J gene TRBJ2-6, with D unresolved. CDR3 length: 14 residues. Germline loops: CDR1 SGHTA, CDR2 FQGNSA. V dropped 3 bases and J dropped 0 bases, with 3 bases sitting between them.

The CDR3 is CSVVKVRGNEQYF. CDR3 nucleotide sequence: TGCAGCGTTGTAAAGGTCAGGGGCAACGAGCAGTACTTC. The chain combines TRBV29-1 with TRBJ2-7; TRBD1 is a possible D gene (6 bases). Germline V lookup: CDR1 SQVTM, CDR2 ANQGSEA. There are 13 residues in the CDR3. The V and J ends lost 4 bases and 5 bases respectively, with 15 bases between them.